This T cell receptor beta chain was documented in a study of human T cells and chemical hapten exposure. Study-level background: During the approximately 25-week study period, patients had diphenylcyclopropenone applied to the scalp every week. The patch tests put 0.01% DPC on the skin of the upper back and were read 6 days later. Study-wide points: TCRs whose frequency exceeded 1 in 1000 remained the same following DPC sensitization.

The germline V gene encodes CDR1 MNHEY and CDR2 SVGAGI. V lost 2 bases, J lost 2 bases, and 2 bases stayed unmatched. This CDR3 has 15 amino acids. In its sample, this clonotype was seen many times. What it binds is not known. Time point specified: patch test 1, 2 weeks after DPC sensitization. The treatment here: therapeutic diphenylcyclopropenone sensitization with weekly scalp DPC. Blood collection happened ahead of applying each patch test. TCRdb ran MiXCR on the RACE reads and lists one entry per CDR3 protein. The data hold about 340,000 distinct CDR3 sequences, with approximately 6.3% observed a single time.

Specimen: whole blood, collected in connection with sensitization to the hapten diphenylcyclopropenone (DPC). The TCR was taken from a woman in her late teens or twenties with alopecia areata. Some clones in this sample may be carry-over from other donors' samples. The chain combines TRBV6-5 with TRBJ2-3; 9 positions agree with TRBD1. CDR3 bases: TGTGCCAGCAGTTACGGGACAGGGTACACAGATACGCAGTATTTT. Translating gives CASSYGTGYTDTQYF.